The next 10 T cell receptor beta chains were all read from a single sample in a study of identical twins. TCRdb re-analysed the 5' RACE reads in MiXCR, keeping a single row per CDR3 protein. The sample records approximately 700,000 distinct CDR3 sequences, 6% to 6.5% being singletons. The sequencing sample was made of naive T cells sorted from blood. The receptors stem from a man between 18 and 35 years old in good health.

This clonotype was observed at least ten times. The chain couples TRBV27 to TRBJ2-1; 7 bases match TRBD2. The length of the CDR3 is 15 residues. Germline V gene lookup returns CDR1 MNHEY and CDR2 SMNVEV (reference sequence). V trimming: 9 bases; J trimming: 6 bases; junction bases outside the gene matches: 14. As DNA, the CDR3 is TGTGCCAGAACTCCCTTGGGGGGGAGCGGCAATGAGCAGTTCTTC. Amino acids: CARTPLGGSGNEQFF.

This clonotype has at least ten counts. V is TRBV5-1 and J is TRBJ2-7; 7 bases are a match to TRBD2. The germline gives CDR1 SGHRS, CDR2 YFSETQ. V lost 3 bases and J lost 3; bases outside the gene matches: 6. The CDR3 is made up of 14 amino acids. CDR3 in DNA: TGCGCCAGCAGCTCCACTAGCGACCACTACGAGCAGTACTTC. Encoded protein: CASSSTSDHYEQYF.

V gene TRBV9 combines with J gene TRBJ2-1; weak D call: TRBD2 (6 bases). Looked up from germline, CDR1 is SGDLS and CDR2 is YYNGEE. Between the trimmed V and J ends, which lost 1 base and 1 base, there was a span of 12 bases. The length of the CDR3 is 16 residues. The chain's CDR3 is CASSVMRGVSYNEQFF. DNA of the CDR3: TGTGCCAGCAGCGTAATGCGGGGCGTTTCCTACAATGAGCAGTTCTTC.

This clonotype was observed a few times. The gene calls are TRBV9 and TRBJ2-2, with D perhaps matching TRBD2 (5 bases). Germline-derived CDR1 and CDR2 are SGDLS and YYNGEE. Trimming pared 1 base from V and 3 bases from J, leaving 13 bases between. The CDR3 runs to 16 residues. DNA of the CDR3: TGTGCCAGCAGCGTACGGGTGGGAGCGGACACCGGGGAGCTGTTTTTT. It is translated as CASSVRVGADTGELFF.

This clonotype was detected only once. The genes are TRBV10-2 and TRBJ2-4, with 8 bases identical to TRBD2. Germline CDR1 is WSHSY and CDR2 is SAAADI. This CDR3 contains 16 residues. After removal of 3 bases from V and 1 base from J, the junction contained 5 bases not matched to a gene. This chain's CDR3 is CASSDPGGSAKNIQYF. The CDR3 DNA follows: TGCGCCAGCAGTGATCCGGGAGGGTCTGCCAAAAACATTCAGTACTTC.

In its sample, this clonotype was seen many times. The chain has TRBV5-5 and TRBJ1-2; D may be TRBD1 (6 bases). V was clipped by 0 bases and J by 3 bases, with 21 bases between them. Germline CDR1 reads SGHKS; CDR2 reads YYEKEE (reference sequence). The CDR3 length is 18 residues. CDR3 amino acids: CASSLAPGAEIQYYGYTF. The CDR3, as DNA: TGTGCCAGCAGCTTGGCCCCGGGGGCTGAAATCCAATACTATGGCTACACCTTC. The full variable domain, with the rest looked up from reference TRBV5-5 and TRBJ1-2, is DAGVTQSPTHLIKTRGQQVTLRCSPISGHKSVSWYQQVLGQGPQFIFQYYEKEERGRGNFPDRFSARQFPNYSSELNVNALLLGDSALYLCASSLAPGAEIQYYGYTFGSGTRLTVV.

This clonotype was found a few times. The V gene is TRBV6-2 or TRBV6-3, the J gene TRBJ2-1, with 13 bases that match TRBD2. The V and J ends lost 5 bases and 6 bases, in that order; junction bases with no gene match: 10. The CDR3 consists of 17 residues. CDR1 is MNHEY, CDR2 SVGEGT, per germline. CDR3 sequence: CASSPATGLAGVNEQFF. CDR3 sequence (DNA): TGTGCCAGCAGTCCCGCTACTGGACTAGCGGGAGTCAATGAGCAGTTCTTC.

The table lists this clonotype with many counts. V usage is TRBV20-1 and J usage is TRBJ2-3, with D perhaps TRBD1 (6 bases). The CDR3 has 14 residues. Deletions cut 0 bases from V and 5 bases from J, with 12 bases between. Germline V CDR1 and CDR2: DFQATT, SNEGSKA (reference sequence). The chain's CDR3 is CSARDYRVGDTQYF. DNA for the CDR3: TGCAGTGCTAGAGACTACAGGGTGGGAGATACGCAGTATTTT.

This clonotype was counted at least ten times. The genes are TRBV12-3 or TRBV12-4 and TRBJ2-2; TRBD1 matches at 8 bases. V lost 10 bases and J lost 4; bases outside the gene matches: 11. CDR3 length: 15 residues. CDR3 sequence: CATGQGGSSTGELFF. The CDR3 DNA follows: TGTGCCACCGGACAGGGAGGATCGTCCACCGGGGAGCTGTTTTTT.

At least ten counts were recorded for this clonotype. The chain employs TRBV12-3 or TRBV12-4 and TRBJ1-1; 7 bases line up with TRBD1. V gave up 2 bases and J gave up 11 bases; unmatched junction bases: 11. The CDR3 is 14 amino acids. In nucleotides, the CDR3 is TGTGCCAGCAGTTTATTCGCAGGGACAGTAGTGGCTTTCTTT. Protein product: CASSLFAGTVVAFF.